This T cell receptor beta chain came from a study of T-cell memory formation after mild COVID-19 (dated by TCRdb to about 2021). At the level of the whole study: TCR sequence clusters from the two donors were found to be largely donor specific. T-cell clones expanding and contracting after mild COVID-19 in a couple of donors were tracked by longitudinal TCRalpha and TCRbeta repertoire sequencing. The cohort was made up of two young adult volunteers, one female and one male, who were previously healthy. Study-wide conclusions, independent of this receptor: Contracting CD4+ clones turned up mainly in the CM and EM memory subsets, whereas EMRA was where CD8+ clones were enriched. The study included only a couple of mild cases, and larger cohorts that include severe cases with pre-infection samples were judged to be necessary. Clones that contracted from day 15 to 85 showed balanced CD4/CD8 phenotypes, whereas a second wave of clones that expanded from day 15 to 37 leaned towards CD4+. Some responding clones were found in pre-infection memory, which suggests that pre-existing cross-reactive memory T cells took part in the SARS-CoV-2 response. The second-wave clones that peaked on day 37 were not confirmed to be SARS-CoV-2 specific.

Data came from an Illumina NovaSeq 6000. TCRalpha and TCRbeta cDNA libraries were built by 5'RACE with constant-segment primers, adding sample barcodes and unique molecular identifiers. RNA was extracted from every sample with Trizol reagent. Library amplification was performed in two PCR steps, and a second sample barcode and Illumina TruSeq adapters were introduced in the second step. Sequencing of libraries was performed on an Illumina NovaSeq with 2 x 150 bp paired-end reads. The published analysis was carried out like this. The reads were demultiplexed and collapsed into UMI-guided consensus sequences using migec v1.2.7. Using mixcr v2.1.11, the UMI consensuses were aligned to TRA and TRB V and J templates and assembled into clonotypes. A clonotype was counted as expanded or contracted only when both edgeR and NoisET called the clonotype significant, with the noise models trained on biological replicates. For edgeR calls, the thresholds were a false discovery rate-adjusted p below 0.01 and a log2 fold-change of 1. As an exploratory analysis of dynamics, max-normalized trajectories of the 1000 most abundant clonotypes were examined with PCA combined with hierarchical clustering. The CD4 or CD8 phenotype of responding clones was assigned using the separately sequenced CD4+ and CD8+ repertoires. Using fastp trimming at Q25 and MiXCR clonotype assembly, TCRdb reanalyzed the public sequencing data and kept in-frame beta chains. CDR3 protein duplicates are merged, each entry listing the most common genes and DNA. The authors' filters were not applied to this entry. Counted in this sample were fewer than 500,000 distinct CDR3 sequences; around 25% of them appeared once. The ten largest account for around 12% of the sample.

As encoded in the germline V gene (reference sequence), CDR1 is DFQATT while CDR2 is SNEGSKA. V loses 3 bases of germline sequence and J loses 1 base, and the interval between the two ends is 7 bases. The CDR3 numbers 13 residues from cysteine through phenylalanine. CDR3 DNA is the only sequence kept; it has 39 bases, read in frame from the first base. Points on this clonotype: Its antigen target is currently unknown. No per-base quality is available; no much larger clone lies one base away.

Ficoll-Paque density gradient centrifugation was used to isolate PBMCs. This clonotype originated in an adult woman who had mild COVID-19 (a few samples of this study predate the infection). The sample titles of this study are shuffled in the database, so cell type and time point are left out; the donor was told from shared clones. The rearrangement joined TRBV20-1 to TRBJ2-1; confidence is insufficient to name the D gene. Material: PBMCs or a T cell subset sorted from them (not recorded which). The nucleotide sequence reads TGCAGTGCTAGCGAGGCGTCCTACAATGAGCAGTTCTTC. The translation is CSASEASYNEQFF.